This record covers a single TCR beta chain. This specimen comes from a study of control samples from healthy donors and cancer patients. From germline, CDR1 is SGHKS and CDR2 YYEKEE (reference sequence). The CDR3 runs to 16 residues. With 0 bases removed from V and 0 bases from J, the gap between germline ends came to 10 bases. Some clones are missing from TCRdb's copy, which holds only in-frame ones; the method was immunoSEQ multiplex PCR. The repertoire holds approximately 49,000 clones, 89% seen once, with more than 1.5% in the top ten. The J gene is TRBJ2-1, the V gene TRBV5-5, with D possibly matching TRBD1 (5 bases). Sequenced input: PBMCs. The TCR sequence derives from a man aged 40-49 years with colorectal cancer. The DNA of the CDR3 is TGTGCCAGCAGCTTGGTTGGCGACAGCTCCTACAATGAGCAGTTCTTC. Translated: CASSLVGDSSYNEQFF.